These 14 T cell receptor beta chains originate from one sample sequenced in a study of CD8 T cells in Susac syndrome. cDNA came from 0.5 to 1 ug RNA primed by random hexamers. TCRdb re-called the immunoSEQ multiplex PCR reads with MiXCR, one entry per CDR3 protein. This table has some 130,000 distinct CDR3 sequences, approximately 94% appearing once. What was sequenced was CD4+ T cells from PBMCs. All receptors derive from a human donor with multiple sclerosis.

CDR3 residues: CASSLYFSSGANVLTF. DNA of the CDR3: TGTGCCAGCTCTCTTTACTTCAGCTCTGGGGCCAACGTCCTGACTTTC. The chain carries TRBV18 and TRBJ2-6; D is ambiguous. Germline V gene lookup returns CDR1 KGHSH and CDR2 LQKENI. Trimming stripped 6 bases from V and 0 bases from J, with 12 bases between. This CDR3 is built from 16 residues.

V is TRBV19 and J is TRBJ2-1; 9 bases are shared with TRBD1. J gave up 1 base and V 10 bases, and 8 bases lay outside the gene matches. Germline V gene lookup returns CDR1 LNHDA and CDR2 SQIVND (reference sequence). The CDR3 is 15 residues long. In DNA form, the CDR3 reads TGTGCCACTAGCCCAGACAGGGGGTCCTACAATGAGCAGTTCTTC. This codes for CATSPDRGSYNEQFF.

This chain links TRBV5-1 with TRBJ2-2, with 11 bases aligning to TRBD2. There are 15 residues in the CDR3. Germline-derived CDR1 and CDR2 are SGHRS and YFSETQ. Germline trimming cut 7 bases from V and 5 bases from J; bases unmatched to any gene: 7. The CDR3 sequence: CASSERTSGTGELFF. CDR3 nucleotide sequence: TGCGCCAGCTCCGAGCGGACTAGCGGGACCGGGGAGCTGTTTTTT.

The CDR3 sequence is CASKRGGSSGANVLTF. The CDR3 region has the DNA TGTGCCAGTAAGCGCGGGGGATCCTCTGGGGCCAACGTCCTGACTTTC. The J gene is TRBJ2-6, the V gene TRBV19, with 7 bases lining up with TRBD2. Germline loops: CDR1 LNHDA, CDR2 SQIVND (reference sequence). The CDR3 has 16 residues. J was trimmed by 0 bases and V by 7 bases; bases with no gene match: 6.

This chain uses TRBV9 with TRBJ1-2; unclear D gene. V was clipped by 0 bases and J by 3 bases, with 12 bases between them. CDR3 length equals 15 residues. Germline CDR1 is SGDLS and CDR2 is YYNGEE. The CDR3 DNA reads as TGTGCCAGCAGCGTAGCCCCGGACGGACACTATGGCTACACCTTC. Its translation is CASSVAPDGHYGYTF.

This sequence joins TRBV29-1 and TRBJ2-7; 9 bases line up with TRBD1. V was pared by 6 bases and J by 2 bases, with 17 bases of the junction left unmatched. Looked up from germline, CDR1 is SQVTM and CDR2 is ANQGSEA. The CDR3 is 17 residues long. The DNA of the CDR3 is TGCAGCGTGACGCTAAGACTCCGGGACAGGGAAGCCTACGAGCAGTACTTC. This gives the protein CSVTLRLRDREAYEQYF.

This chain joins TRBV6-2 or TRBV6-3 and TRBJ1-5; a possible D gene is TRBD1 (5 bases). Trimming shortened V by 5 bases and J by 7 bases, and 24 bases separated the two germline ends. Germline V lookup: CDR1 MNHEY, CDR2 SVGEGT. The CDR3 has 17 residues. The chain's CDR3 is CASSVSTGRETRQPQHF. CDR3 DNA: TGTGCCAGCAGTGTCTCGACGGGCAGGGAAACTCGGCAGCCCCAGCATTTT.

This chain uses TRBV25-1 with TRBJ2-6; 8 bases are a match to TRBD1. The germline CDR1 and CDR2 sequences are MGHDK and SYGVNS. The V segment lost 9 bases and the J segment 0 bases; nucleotides outside the gene matches: 4. The CDR3 is 15 amino acids. This CDR3 is CASGQGISGANVLTF. As DNA, the CDR3 is TGTGCCAGTGGACAGGGAATCTCTGGGGCCAACGTCCTGACTTTC.

This clonotype occurred once. V usage is TRBV24-1 and J usage is TRBJ2-2; maybe TRBD2 (6 bases). V lost 9 bases, J lost 2 bases, and 12 bases lay in between. The CDR3 is made up of 14 amino acids. The germline gives CDR1 KGHDR, CDR2 SFDVKD. The CDR3 nucleotides are TGTGCCACCGCACCTAGCGCAAACACCGGGGAGCTGTTTTTT. Encoded protein: CATAPSANTGELFF.

The V call is TRBV5-1, the J call TRBJ2-6; D is possibly TRBD1 (7 bases). V was shortened by 4 bases and J by 4 bases, with 18 bases between the two germline ends. Germline V CDR1 and CDR2: SGHRS, YFSETQ. The CDR3 length is 17 residues. CDR3 in DNA: TGCGCCAGCAGCCGCGGGACAGTGGGGCGGGGGGCCAACGTCCTGACTTTC. Translated: CASSRGTVGRGANVLTF.

This rearrangement joins TRBV11-2 to TRBJ2-5, with 9 positions matching TRBD1. Germline trimming cut 5 bases from V and 0 bases from J; bases unmatched to any gene: 4. CDR3 length: 15 amino acids. Germline values: CDR1 SGHAT, CDR2 FQNNGV. CDR3 coding DNA: TGTGCCAGCAGCACGCGGACAGGGGACCAAGAGACCCAGTACTTC. Translated: CASSTRTGDQETQYF. Full variable domain (rest looked up from reference TRBV11-2 and TRBJ2-5): EAGVAQSPRYKIIEKRQSVAFWCNPISGHATLYWYQQILGQGPKLLIQFQNNGVVDDSQLPKDRFSAERLKGVDSTLKIQPAKLEDSAVYLCASSTRTGDQETQYFGPGTRLLVL.

The chain joins TRBV7-9 to TRBJ1-1; a weak D match, TRBD1 (5 bases). V was cut by 5 bases and J by 3 bases, with 16 bases left in between. The CDR3 is 15 residues long. Germline V lookup: CDR1 SEHNR, CDR2 FQNEAQ (reference sequence). CDR3 coding DNA: TGTGCCAGCAGCCCCCCCACGAGGGACCACACTGAAGCTTTCTTT. Translated: CASSPPTRDHTEAFF.

V usage is TRBV9 and J usage is TRBJ1-6; tentatively, D is TRBD1 (5 bases). Germline-derived CDR1 and CDR2 are SGDLS and YYNGEE. Trimming took off 4 bases at V and 7 bases at J, with 12 bases between the two ends. The CDR3 contains 14 residues. CDR3 protein: CASSPGPENSPLHF. The CDR3 nucleotides read TGTGCCAGCAGCCCGGGACCGGAAAATTCACCCCTCCACTTT.

The V and J genes are TRBV2 and TRBJ2-2; 7 bases map to TRBD1. From germline, CDR1 is SNHLY and CDR2 FYNNEI. This CDR3 is built from 14 residues. V was clipped by 7 bases and J by 6 bases; unmatched bases: 8. This CDR3 reads CASNILTGAGELFF. CDR3 sequence (DNA): TGTGCCAGCAACATCCTCACAGGGGCCGGGGAGCTGTTTTTT.